Following are 16 T cell receptor beta chains from one sample sequenced in a study of cytomegalovirus exposure and HLA in healthy donors. Profiling relied on immunoSEQ multiplex PCR, and the TCRdb table lists in-frame clones only, not all of them. The table records roughly 200,000 clones, around nine tenths of them present only once. The sample taken for sequencing was PBMCs. The receptor set was obtained from a young man in good health and CMV-seropositive.

The rearrangement joins TRBV2 to TRBJ1-4; 8 bases line up with TRBD1. The trim removed 8 bases at V and 4 bases at J, leaving 9 bases unmatched. The CDR3 has 15 residues. Germline lookup yields CDR1 SNHLY and CDR2 FYNNEI. The CDR3 bases are TGTGCCAGCCGGATTACAGGGGGAGATAATGAAAAACTGTTTTTT. Protein product: CASRITGGDNEKLFF.

This CDR3 reads CASSSFRDFREETQYF. In DNA, the CDR3 is TGTGCCAGCAGCTCCTTCAGGGATTTCAGAGAAGAGACCCAGTACTTC. The chain couples TRBV5-8 to TRBJ2-5; maybe TRBD1 (5 bases). CDR3 length: 16 amino acids. Per germline, CDR1 SGHTS and CDR2 YDEGEE. V lost 3 bases to trimming and J lost 3 bases, with 18 bases between them.

The chain carries TRBV28 and TRBJ1-2, with 8 bases lining up with TRBD1. This CDR3 contains 15 residues. Germline V CDR1 and CDR2: MDHEN, SYDVKM. With V trimmed by 5 bases and J by 2 bases, 7 bases remained unmatched. The DNA of the CDR3 is TGTGCCAGCAGTCCCCGGACAGGGCCGAACTATGGCTACACCTTC. Amino acid sequence: CASSPRTGPNYGYTF.

The chain joins TRBV19 to TRBJ2-1; D gene ambiguous. The CDR3 runs 15 residues. V was cut by 10 bases and J by 0 bases, with 16 bases left in between. Germline assignment: CDR1 LNHDA and CDR2 SQIVND (reference sequence). The CDR3 is CATVDVVGSYNEQFF. The CDR3 region has the DNA TGTGCCACCGTGGACGTCGTGGGCTCCTACAATGAGCAGTTCTTC.

V gene TRBV5-4 combines with J gene TRBJ2-3, with 8 nucleotides matching TRBD2. CDR3 length: 15 residues. Germline CDR1 and CDR2: SGHNT and YYREEE (reference sequence). J lost 6 bases, V lost 0 bases, and 6 bases had no gene match. The CDR3 sequence: CASSLGAGGRDTQYF. CDR3 DNA sequence: TGTGCCAGCAGCTTGGGTGCGGGGGGAAGGGATACGCAGTATTTT.

CDR3 DNA: TGCAGTGCTAGGGAGGAACAGCAGTACTTC. It yields the protein CSAREEQQYF. The V call is TRBV20-1, the J call TRBJ2-7, with D perhaps matching TRBD2 (5 bases). The germline V and J ends were trimmed by 3 bases and 8 bases, with 8 bases remaining between them. The CDR3 runs 10 residues. The V gene's germline CDR1 is DFQATT and CDR2 SNEGSKA (reference sequence).

The V gene is TRBV28, the J gene TRBJ2-7, with D perhaps given as TRBD1 or TRBD2 (5 bases each). Trimming pared 6 bases from V and 2 bases from J, leaving 14 bases between. The germline V gene encodes CDR1 MDHEN and CDR2 SYDVKM. This CDR3 has 14 residues. This chain's CDR3 is CASRPGTVPYEQYF. The CDR3 region has the DNA TGTGCCAGCAGGCCCGGGACCGTGCCCTACGAGCAGTACTTC.

This chain joins TRBV25-1 and TRBJ2-3; 11 bases fit TRBD2. The CDR3 spans 17 residues. The V gene's germline CDR1 is MGHDK and CDR2 SYGVNS. The V gene end was trimmed by 3 bases and the J gene end by 6 bases; junction bases not matched to a gene: 11. The CDR3 DNA reads as TGTGCCAGCAGTGAGGGAGAACTAGCGGGAGTCAGGGATACGCAGTATTTT. Protein product: CASSEGELAGVRDTQYF.

V and J are TRBV18 and TRBJ1-1; D uncertain. The CDR3 has 14 residues. The ends were cut back, 3 bases at V and 1 base at J, with 9 bases in the middle. Germline values: CDR1 KGHSH, CDR2 LQKENI. Written as DNA, the CDR3 is TGTGCCAGCTCACCTGACCGGTGGAACACTGAAGCTTTCTTT. It specifies CASSPDRWNTEAFF.

The chain recombines TRBV2 with TRBJ2-1; TRBD1 aligns across 9 bases. The germline gives CDR1 SNHLY, CDR2 FYNNEI. CDR3 length: 15 amino acids. The V gene end was trimmed by 3 bases and the J gene end by 8 bases; junction bases not matched to a gene: 8. The CDR3 protein is CASSEARTGEDEQFF. As DNA, the CDR3 is TGTGCCAGCAGTGAGGCTAGGACAGGGGAAGATGAGCAGTTCTTC.

This chain links TRBV5-6 with TRBJ1-1; TRBD1 aligns across 9 bases. Germline V CDR1 and CDR2: SGHDT, YYEEEE. V lost 0 bases and J lost 1; bases outside the gene matches: 4. This CDR3 has 16 amino acids. This CDR3 reads CASSLAVTGGNTEAFF. The CDR3 DNA reads TGTGCCAGCAGCTTGGCGGTGACAGGGGGGAACACTGAAGCTTTCTTT.

V is TRBV5-1 and J is TRBJ2-7; D is uncertain. V was trimmed by 0 bases and J by 4 bases, leaving 11 bases between them. This CDR3 region has 14 residues. Germline assignment: CDR1 SGHRS and CDR2 YFSETQ. The chain's CDR3 is CASSLAGSWYEQYF. DNA of the CDR3: TGCGCCAGCAGCTTGGCTGGCAGCTGGTACGAGCAGTACTTC.

The chain links TRBV4-3 to TRBJ1-2; D gene uncertain. The germline CDR1 and CDR2 sequences are LGHNA and YSLEER. CDR3 length: 16 residues. V gave up 0 bases and J gave up 3 bases, with 14 bases separating them. CDR3 loop: CASSQDRTSRHYGYTF. CDR3 coding DNA: TGCGCCAGCAGCCAAGATCGGACTTCGAGGCACTATGGCTACACCTTC.

The genes are TRBV9 and TRBJ2-1; 12 bases match TRBD2. Germline CDR1 reads SGDLS; CDR2 reads YYNGEE. This CDR3 contains 19 residues. With V trimmed by 0 bases and J by 7 bases, 14 bases remained unmatched. CDR3 sequence (DNA): TGTGCCAGCAGCGTAGAGGGACAGATCTTCACTAGCGGGAGGAATGAGCAGTTCTTC. Its translation is CASSVEGQIFTSGRNEQFF.

The chain couples TRBV6-5 to TRBJ2-1, with D unclear. Trimming removed 0 bases at V and 2 bases at J, with 8 bases between. The CDR3 covers 15 residues. The germline V gene has CDR1 MNHEY and CDR2 SVGAGI. The chain's CDR3 is CASSYSVFPYNEQFF. CDR3 coding DNA: TGTGCCAGCAGTTACTCAGTCTTCCCCTACAATGAGCAGTTCTTC.

The gene calls are TRBV5-6 and TRBJ2-3; no clear D gene. Germline assignment: CDR1 SGHDT and CDR2 YYEEEE. Trimming cost V 5 bases and J 1 base, with 8 bases left between them. The CDR3 contains 13 residues. CDR3 in amino acids: CASSSDGTDTQYF. CDR3 bases: TGTGCCAGCAGTTCAGACGGCACAGATACGCAGTATTTT. Together with reference TRBV5-6 and TRBJ2-3, the CDR3 gives the full variable domain: DAGVTQSPTHLIKTRGQQVTLRCSPKSGHDTVSWYQQALGQGPQFIFQYYEEEERQRGNFPDRFSGHQFPNYSSELNVNALLLGDSALYLCASSSDGTDTQYFGPGTRLTVL.